The rows below give T cell receptor beta chains drawn from one sample of a study of OX40 agonist ivuxolimab in advanced cancers. Profiling relied on immunoSEQ multiplex PCR, and the TCRdb table lists in-frame clones only, not all of them. Of around 62,000 clones listed, about nine tenths are singletons. The material sequenced was CD4+ or CD8+ T cells sorted from blood, taken in a trial of the OX40 agonist ivuxolimab. Source of these receptors: an adult with an advanced solid tumor such as melanoma, head and neck, liver or kidney cancer. CDR3s include the opening cysteine and the closing phenylalanine or tryptophan. D genes are given only for firm matches. Some rows mark clone size as missing; the rest say once, few, many or name a class of expanded clone.

>TRBJ1-3|-|TRBV6-1|once
TGTGCCAGCAGTGACCAGTCGGGAAACACCATATATTTT
CASSDQSGNTIYF
>TRBJ1-5|-|TRBV5-4|-
TGTGCCAGCAGCTCAGGTCCCAGGCGGGAACAGCCCCAGCATTTT
CASSSGPRREQPQHF
>TRBJ1-3|-|TRBV5-1|-
TGCGCCAGCAGCCTTCTGGGGGGAGGAAACACCATATATTTT
CASSLLGGGNTIYF
>TRBJ2-7|TRBD1|TRBV5-1|-
TGCGCCAGCAGCTTAGGGGGCCCTATCTCCTACGAGCAGTACTTC
CASSLGGPISYEQYF
>TRBJ1-1|-|TRBV7-2|-
TGTGCCAGCAGCTCGGCACTCATGAACACTGAAGCTTTCTTT
CASSSALMNTEAFF
>TRBJ2-6|TRBD1|TRBV5-1|-
TGCGCCACGAGGACAGGGGGGACCTCTGGGGCCAACGTCCTGACTTTC
CATRTGGTSGANVLTF
>TRBJ1-4|-|TRBV2|-
TGTGCCAGCAGTCAAGAACTCCTTGAAAAACTGTTTTTT
CASSQELLEKLFF
>TRBJ1-3|-|TRBV7-2|-
TGTGCCAGCAGTATAGGGTTTAGCTATGGAAACACCATATATTTT
CASSIGFSYGNTIYF
>TRBJ2-7|TRBD2|TRBV10-2|-
TGCGCCAGCAGTGAAGTGCGACTAGCGGGGGGCCACGAGCAGTACTTC
CASSEVRLAGGHEQYF
>TRBJ1-5|TRBD1|TRBV2|-
TGTGCCAGCTCCGAGGGGGCACGTTGGGCGGCCCAGCATTTT
CASSEGARWAAQHF
>TRBJ2-5|-|TRBV18|-
TGTGCCAGCTCACCACAAACGCAAGAGACCCAGTACTTC
CASSPQTQETQYF
>TRBJ2-7|-|TRBV27|-
TGTGCCAGCAGTTCCCACGGCACCTACGAGCAGTACTTC
CASSSHGTYEQYF
>TRBJ1-6|-|TRBV9|-
TGTGCCAGCAGCGGAACCGGGACGGCTTATTCACCCCTCCACTTT
CASSGTGTAYSPLHF
>TRBJ2-1|TRBD2|TRBV7-7|-
TGTGCCAGCAGCTTACTAGCGGGGGACTACGAGCAGTTCTTC
CASSLLAGDYEQFF
>TRBJ1-6|TRBD1|TRBV7-9|-
TGTGCCAGCAGCTTAGCGGGGGGACAGGGAAAAAATTCACCCCTCCACTTT
CASSLAGGQGKNSPLHF
>TRBJ1-1|TRBD1|TRBV5-1|-
TGCGCCAGCAGCCAAGAGGACAGGAGGGGGACTGAAGCTTTCTTT
CASSQEDRRGTEAFF
>TRBJ2-2|TRBD2|TRBV19|-
TGTGCCACCCAACTTAGCGGGGGGGTTGACGGGGAGCTGTTTTTT
CATQLSGGVDGELFF
>TRBJ2-3|-|TRBV6-5|once
TGTGCCACCGGGCGGGGCGGCACAGATACGCAGTATTTT
CATGRGGTDTQYF
>TRBJ2-1|-|TRBV13|-
TGTGCCAGCAGCTTAGTCAGCGGAAAGGACAATGAGCAGTTCTTC
CASSLVSGKDNEQFF
>TRBJ2-5|TRBD1|TRBV19|once
TGTGCCAGTAGTACCAGGACAGGGTGGGGACAAGAGACCCAGTACTTC
CASSTRTGWGQETQYF
>TRBJ2-2|-|TRBV28|-
TGTGCCAGCAGTTTAAACAGGGCCCTCTCTTATGACACCGGGGAGCTGTTTTTT
CASSLNRALSYDTGELFF
>TRBJ1-6|TRBD1|TRBV7-2|-
TGTGCCAGCAGCTTAGGACAGGGGTCCTATAATTCACCCCTCCACTTT
CASSLGQGSYNSPLHF
>TRBJ1-2|-|TRBV5-4|-
TGTGCCAGCAGCTCTACACTGAACTATGGCTACACCTTC
CASSSTLNYGYTF
>TRBJ2-2|-|TRBV6-4|-
TGTGCCAGCAGTACGGAAAGTTATAACGGGGAGCTGTTTTTT
CASSTESYNGELFF
>TRBJ1-6|-|TRBV28|once
TGTGCCAGCAGTTACCGAACAGGGTCCGGGGGGACACCCCTCCACTTT
CASSYRTGSGGTPLHF
>TRBJ2-1|-|TRBV7-3|once
TGTGCCAGCAGCTTACAAGGGGGGCTCAATGAGCAGTTCTTC
CASSLQGGLNEQFF
>TRBJ2-5|TRBD1|TRBV27|-
TGTGCCAGCAGTTTATCGGGTAGGGACAGAGAGACCCAGTACTTC
CASSLSGRDRETQYF
>TRBJ2-1|-|TRBV5-4|-
TGTGCCAGCAGCTCCACTGGACAGCTCAATGAGCAGTTCTTC
CASSSTGQLNEQFF
>TRBJ1-2|-|TRBV5-1|-
TGCGCCAGCAGCCGGGAGGCTCGGGCATCGGGTGGCTACACCTTC
CASSREARASGGYTF
>TRBJ2-7|TRBD1|TRBV18|-
TGTGCCAGCTCACCAAGGACAGGGTACCCCTACGAGCAGTACTTC
CASSPRTGYPYEQYF
>TRBJ2-5|TRBD1|TRBV18|once
TGTGCCAGCTCACCAACTAGGACAGCAGGGGGAGAGACCCAGTACTTC
CASSPTRTAGGETQYF
>TRBJ1-2|-|TRBV4-3|-
TGCGCCAGCAGCTCGGAGCGCAGGGGTAACTATGGCTACACCTTC
CASSSERRGNYGYTF
>TRBJ1-4|-|TRBV2|-
TGTGCCAGCAGTGTCGGCACTGAACTGTTTTTT
CASSVGTELFF
>TRBJ1-5|-|TRBV6-1|-
TGTGCCAGCACCTACCGGGGGGAGGGCAATCAGCCCCAGCATTTT
CASTYRGEGNQPQHF
>TRBJ1-6|TRBD1|TRBV27|-
TGTGCCAGCAGTTTCCATCGTGGGGACAGGGGGGGGTATAATTCACCCCTCCACTTT
CASSFHRGDRGGYNSPLHF
>TRBJ2-1|-|TRBV7-2|-
TGTGCCAGCAGCTTCCAGGGGGGATACAATGAGCAGTTCTTC
CASSFQGGYNEQFF
>TRBJ2-1|TRBD2|TRBV5-1|-
TGCGCCAGCAGCTTTAGGGCGACTAGCGGCTTAAATGAGCAGTTCTTC
CASSFRATSGLNEQFF
>TRBJ1-1|-|TRBV5-6|-
TGTGCCAGCAGCTTGGGCAGAGGGAAGGGTGAAGCTTTCTTT
CASSLGRGKGEAFF
>TRBJ1-2|-|TRBV15|-
TGTGCCACCAGCAGAGATTTGGGGGGCGGCTACACCTTC
CATSRDLGGGYTF
>TRBJ2-7|TRBD1|TRBV5-1|few
TGCGCCAGCAGCTATACTTCGACAGGGAGCTCCTACGAGCAGTACTTC
CASSYTSTGSSYEQYF
>TRBJ2-3|TRBD2|TRBV7-2|-
TGTGCCAGCAGCCGAGAACTAGCGGGGGGAACAGATACGCAGTATTTT
CASSRELAGGTDTQYF
>TRBJ2-2|-|TRBV9|-
TGTGCCAGCAGCGTAGTCGCCGGAGGAGGGAACACCGGGGAGCTGTTTTTT
CASSVVAGGGNTGELFF
>TRBJ1-5|-|TRBV12-5|-
TGTGCTAGTGACCAGGAGACCAATCAGCCCCAGCATTTT
CASDQETNQPQHF
>TRBJ2-5|-|TRBV6-6|once
TGTGCCAGCAGTTACTTAGGGCAAGAGACCCAGTACTTC
CASSYLGQETQYF
>TRBJ1-3|TRBD1|TRBV13|-
TGTGCCAGCACCGACAGGGGCCCTGGAAACACCATATATTTT
CASTDRGPGNTIYF
>TRBJ1-1|-|TRBV5-5|once
TGTGCCAGCAGCTCCAAGGGAATGAACACTGAAGCTTTCTTT
CASSSKGMNTEAFF
>TRBJ2-1|TRBD1|TRBV6-5|-
TGTGCCAGCAGTTACAAGGGACAGGGGATGGGCAATGAGCGGTTCTTC
CASSYKGQGMGNERFF
>TRBJ1-1|TRBD1|TRBV4-3|-
TGCGCCAGCAGCCAAGTGGGCTCAGGGGGGATCACTGAAGCTTTCTTT
CASSQVGSGGITEAFF